What follows are 28 T cell receptor beta chains derived from one specimen sequenced in a study of T cell responses to AZD1222 COVID-19 vaccine. Using immunoSEQ multiplex PCR, the repertoire was profiled, and TCRdb retains in-frame clones only, with some absent. This repertoire shows approximately 180,000 clones, almost 90% found once; its top ten account for approximately 7.7%. Sequences were derived from peripheral blood, sampled on day 0 of AZD1222 vaccination. The receptors originated from an adult in good health.

The gene calls are TRBV5-5 and TRBJ1-1; TRBD1 matches at 7 bases. This CDR3 is built from 17 residues. Germline lookup yields CDR1 SGHKS and CDR2 YYEKEE (reference sequence). With 4 bases clipped from V and 0 bases from J, the junction kept 12 bases outside the gene matches. In DNA, the CDR3 is TGTGCCAGCAGCCCTGTCCCGGGACAGTCAATGAACACTGAAGCTTTCTTT. Translated, it gives CASSPVPGQSMNTEAFF.

This chain links TRBV6-5 with TRBJ2-7; TRBD2 aligns across 7 bases. Per germline, CDR1 MNHEY and CDR2 SVGAGI. The J segment lost 3 bases and the V segment lost 0 bases, leaving 2 bases of the junction unmatched. This CDR3 region has 14 residues. The CDR3 nucleotides read TGTGCCAGCAGTTACTCGGGGAGGGACTACGAGCAGTACTTC. Its translation is CASSYSGRDYEQYF.

The rearrangement uses TRBV4-1 and TRBJ1-1; unclear D gene. Between the trimmed V and J ends, which lost 4 bases and 0 bases, there was a span of 12 bases. This CDR3 contains 15 residues. The V gene's germline CDR1 is MGHRA and CDR2 YSYEKL. In DNA form, the CDR3 reads TGCGCCAGCAGCCGCATGTTCTCCCTGAACACTGAAGCTTTCTTT. Translating it yields CASSRMFSLNTEAFF.

This clone occurred once. This chain links TRBV24-1 with TRBJ2-3; TRBD1 is a possible D gene (5 bases). Looked up from germline, CDR1 is KGHDR and CDR2 is SFDVKD. Deletions cut 5 bases from V and 9 bases from J, with 11 bases between. The CDR3 totals 12 residues. CDR3 protein: CATSVKAGTQYF. The CDR3 DNA reads TGTGCCACCAGTGTCAAGGCAGGGACGCAGTATTTT.

This chain uses TRBV6-5 with TRBJ1-1, with 7 bases that match TRBD1. Looked up from germline, CDR1 is MNHEY and CDR2 is SVGAGI. The ends lost 6 bases at V and 10 bases at J; junction bases unmatched: 11. The CDR3 loop spans 13 amino acids. The CDR3 DNA sequence: TGTGCCAGCAGGCGACAGGGCGCCTCCTTAGCTTTCTTT. This gives the protein CASRRQGASLAFF.

This rearrangement joins TRBV19 to TRBJ1-2; D remains unclear. Germline lookup yields CDR1 LNHDA and CDR2 SQIVND (reference sequence). V lost 5 bases and J 6 bases, leaving 19 bases between the germline ends. The CDR3 is 15 amino acids. As DNA, the CDR3 is TGTGCCAGTAGTTACACCCCTGGAGTCGGGGATGGCTACACCTTC. Translated, it gives CASSYTPGVGDGYTF. Supplemented by reference TRBV19 and TRBJ1-2, the full variable domain reads DGGITQSPKYLFRKEGQNVTLSCEQNLNHDAMYWYRQDPGQGLRLIYYSQIVNDFQKGDIAEGYSVSREKKESFPLTVTSAQKNPTAFYLCASSYTPGVGDGYTFGSGTRLTVV.

The chain is built from TRBV5-1 and TRBJ1-2; D gene unclear. The CDR3 is made up of 11 amino acids. Germline V lookup: CDR1 SGHRS, CDR2 YFSETQ. The V and J ends lost 6 bases and 3 bases respectively, with 6 bases between them. CDR3 residues: CASKGYYGYTF. The CDR3, as DNA: TGCGCCAGCAAAGGCTACTATGGCTACACCTTC.

The chain combines TRBV5-1 with TRBJ2-1; 13 bases map to TRBD2. This CDR3 region has 18 residues. Germline trimming cut 0 bases from V and 0 bases from J; bases unmatched to any gene: 3. The germline CDR1 and CDR2 sequences are SGHRS and YFSETQ. CDR3 loop: CASSLGLAGGGSYNEQFF. Here the CDR3 DNA reads TGCGCCAGCAGCTTGGGACTAGCGGGGGGAGGCTCCTACAATGAGCAGTTCTTC.

The sample holds one count of this clone. The J gene is TRBJ1-1, the V gene TRBV12-2. TRBV12-2 is shown as a pseudogene. CDR3 length: 17 amino acids. CDR3 sequence: CASRLSKELRGSTEAFF. CDR3 bases: TGTGCAAGTCGCTTGTCGAAAGAACTCCGGGGATCCACTGAAGCTTTCTTT.

V is TRBV9 and J is TRBJ2-1; 9 nucleotides match TRBD1. The germline CDR1 and CDR2 sequences are SGDLS and YYNGEE. There are 15 residues in the CDR3. V lost 4 bases and J lost 3; bases outside the gene matches: 5. CDR3 sequence reads: CASSPWTGVYNEQFF. The CDR3 DNA sequence: TGTGCCAGCAGCCCCTGGACAGGGGTCTACAATGAGCAGTTCTTC.

The chain uses TRBV19 and TRBJ2-3, with TRBD1 matching 7 bases. There are 16 residues in the CDR3. V shed 8 bases, J shed 6 bases, and the junction held 17 bases outside the gene matches. CDR1 is LNHDA and CDR2 is SQIVND in the germline V gene (reference sequence). The CDR3 spells CASHKANRGTGDTQYF. The CDR3 nucleotides are TGTGCCAGTCACAAAGCGAACAGGGGAACAGGGGATACGCAGTATTTT.

The chain is built from TRBV27 and TRBJ2-7, with 8 positions matching TRBD2. The germline CDR1 and CDR2 sequences are MNHEY and SMNVEV (reference sequence). V lost 8 bases, J lost 7 bases, and 10 bases stayed unmatched. The CDR3 consists of 13 residues. CDR3 coding DNA: TGTGCCAGCGCCGCGGGGGGTTTGGGGGAGCAGTACTTC. This translates into CASAAGGLGEQYF.

This chain connects TRBV28 to TRBJ1-4, with D perhaps matching TRBD1 (5 bases). CDR3 length equals 14 residues. Per germline, CDR1 MDHEN and CDR2 SYDVKM. Trimming shortened V by 4 bases and J by 8 bases, and 14 bases separated the two germline ends. The DNA for the CDR3 is TGTGCCAGCAGTTCTGGGGGGACGACCGAAAAACTGTTTTTT. Its protein is CASSSGGTTEKLFF.

This clone has only one observation. The rearrangement links TRBV27 to TRBJ2-3; TRBD2 aligns across 9 bases. The CDR3 has 15 amino acids. V shed 2 bases and J 7 bases; nucleotides not matched to a gene: 7. In germline, CDR1 is MNHEY, CDR2 SMNVEV (reference sequence). The CDR3 sequence: CASSLGAGGPYTQYF. CDR3 DNA sequence: TGTGCCAGCAGTTTAGGGGCGGGGGGGCCCTATACGCAGTATTTT.

This clone was observed a single time. For the CDR3, the DNA is TGTGGAGGGACAGGGGTACGATATGGCTACACCTTC. This translates into CGGTGVRYGYTF. The genes are TRBV2 and TRBJ1-2; 10 bases agree with TRBD1. Germline CDR1 is SNHLY and CDR2 is FYNNEI. This CDR3 has 12 residues.

This chain links TRBV21-1 with TRBJ1-5; TRBD1, as called in the table, went unchecked against the DNA. TRBV21-1 is a known pseudogene. The CDR3 consists of 15 residues. CDR3 DNA sequence: TGTGCCAGCAGCACCCCAGCGACAGGGGAACAGCCCCAGCATTTT. This gives the protein CASSTPATGEQPQHF.

The chain is built from TRBV28 and TRBJ1-5; D perhaps matches TRBD1 (5 bases). There are 13 residues in the CDR3. Germline values: CDR1 MDHEN, CDR2 SYDVKM. The V and J ends lost 4 bases and 5 bases respectively, with 9 bases between them. CDR3 sequence reads: CASSWDRDQPQHF. Here the CDR3 DNA reads TGTGCCAGCAGTTGGGACCGAGATCAGCCCCAGCATTTT.

This rearrangement joins TRBV30 to TRBJ1-2; no clear D gene. V was cut by 3 bases and J by 0 bases, with 5 bases left in between. Looked up from germline, CDR1 is GTSNPN and CDR2 is SVGIG (reference sequence). The CDR3 spans 12 residues. CDR3 in DNA: TGTGCCTGGAGCGGCACTAACTATGGCTACACCTTC. It encodes CAWSGTNYGYTF. Complete variable domain (other parts from reference TRBV30 and TRBJ1-2): SQTIHQWPATLVQPVGSPLSLECTVEGTSNPNLYWYRQAAGRGLQLLFYSVGIGQISSEVPQNLSASRPQDRQFILSSKKLLLSDSGFYLCAWSGTNYGYTFGSGTRLTVV.

The chain uses TRBV10-3 and TRBJ2-7; 9 bases are a match to TRBD1. This CDR3 has 14 residues. The junction had 12 bases not matched to a gene; V was cut back by 6 bases and J by 9 bases. Germline V gene data show CDR1 as ENHRY and CDR2 as SYGVKD. For the CDR3, the DNA is TGTGCCATCAGCTCCGGGACAGGGTATTTCGGGCAGTACTTC. As protein: CAISSGTGYFGQYF.

V and J are TRBV5-5 and TRBJ1-2; tentative D call: TRBD1 (6 bases). V lost 4 bases to trimming and J lost 12 bases, with 19 bases between them. CDR1 and CDR2 from the germline V gene are SGHKS and YYEKEE (reference sequence). This CDR3 region has 13 residues. The CDR3 sequence is CASSPPGQGAHTF. Here the CDR3 DNA reads TGTGCCAGCAGCCCACCGGGACAAGGCGCGCACACCTTC.

The chain's CDR3 is CASTRDAANEKLFF. DNA of the CDR3: TGTGCCAGCACACGAGACGCGGCTAATGAAAAACTGTTTTTT. The chain has TRBV6-5 and TRBJ1-4; D unresolved. This CDR3 comprises 14 residues. The V gene lost 7 bases and the J gene lost 3 bases, with 12 bases spanning the gap. Germline V CDR1 and CDR2: MNHEY, SVGAGI.

This chain connects TRBV14 to TRBJ1-3; 7 positions agree with TRBD1. Germline V gene sequence: CDR1 SGHDN, CDR2 FVKESK. The CDR3 has 15 amino acids. Trimming at V came to 1 base and at J to 4 bases, leaving 4 bases not matched to a gene. This CDR3 is CASSQVQGTGNTIYF. The CDR3 nucleotides read TGTGCCAGCAGCCAAGTACAGGGGACAGGAAACACCATATATTTT. Based on the CDR3 plus reference TRBV14 and TRBJ1-3, the full variable domain is EAGVTQFPSHSVIEKGQTVTLRCDPISGHDNLYWYRRVMGKEIKFLLHFVKESKQDESGMPNNRFLAERTGGTYSTLKVQPAELEDSGVYFCASSQVQGTGNTIYFGEGSWLTVV.

This sequence joins TRBV10-1 and TRBJ2-3; D not certain. Germline V gene sequence: CDR1 WNHNN, CDR2 SYGVQD (reference sequence). V was shortened by 2 bases and J by 0 bases, with 9 bases between the two germline ends. CDR3 length: 15 residues. The CDR3 protein is CASSERPASTDTQYF. DNA for the CDR3: TGCGCCAGCAGTGAGAGGCCAGCTAGCACAGATACGCAGTATTTT.

The CDR3 protein is CASSRGNSPLHF. The CDR3 DNA sequence: TGTGCCAGCAGCCGCGGAAATTCACCCCTCCACTTT. V and J are TRBV3-1 (or the pseudogene TRBV3-2) and TRBJ1-6; the D is unclear. V lost 4 bases and J lost 7, with 5 bases in between. CDR3 size: 12 residues. The germline V gene encodes CDR1 LGHDT and CDR2 YNNKEL (reference sequence).

The chain has TRBV11-1 and TRBJ2-7; 8 nucleotides line up with TRBD1. V lost 8 bases to trimming and J lost 5 bases; unmatched junction nucleotides: 8. This CDR3 is built from 13 residues. Germline loops: CDR1 SGHAT, CDR2 FQDESV (reference sequence). The CDR3 DNA is TGTGCCAGCTTAAGACCAGGGGGCAACGAGCAGTACTTC. Protein product: CASLRPGGNEQYF.

J is TRBJ2-3 and V is TRBV28; D might be TRBD2 (6 bases). V was clipped by 10 bases and J by 4 bases, with 21 bases between them. This CDR3 has 15 residues. Germline V gene lookup returns CDR1 MDHEN and CDR2 SYDVKM. The CDR3 sequence is CATIPPGDRADTQYF. CDR3 DNA sequence: TGTGCCACCATTCCACCGGGGGACCGTGCAGATACGCAGTATTTT.

The chain links TRBV4-3 to TRBJ1-6, with no clear D. CDR3 size: 17 residues. V was shortened by 0 bases and J by 0 bases, with 9 bases between the two germline ends. Germline V gene lookup returns CDR1 LGHNA and CDR2 YSLEER. The DNA for the CDR3 is TGCGCCAGCAGCCAAGAGAGGGTCCTCTCCTATAATTCACCCCTCCACTTT. Translation: CASSQERVLSYNSPLHF.

This chain uses TRBV5-1 with TRBJ2-7; the D gene could be TRBD1 or TRBD2 (5 bases each). Germline CDR1 SGHRS, CDR2 YFSETQ. The CDR3 is 16 residues long. Trimming cost V 4 bases and J 7 bases, with 24 bases left between them. As DNA, the CDR3 is TGCGCCAGCAGCGGCGGACACAGGTCTTTCTCGGGAGAGCAGTACTTC. Amino acids: CASSGGHRSFSGEQYF.